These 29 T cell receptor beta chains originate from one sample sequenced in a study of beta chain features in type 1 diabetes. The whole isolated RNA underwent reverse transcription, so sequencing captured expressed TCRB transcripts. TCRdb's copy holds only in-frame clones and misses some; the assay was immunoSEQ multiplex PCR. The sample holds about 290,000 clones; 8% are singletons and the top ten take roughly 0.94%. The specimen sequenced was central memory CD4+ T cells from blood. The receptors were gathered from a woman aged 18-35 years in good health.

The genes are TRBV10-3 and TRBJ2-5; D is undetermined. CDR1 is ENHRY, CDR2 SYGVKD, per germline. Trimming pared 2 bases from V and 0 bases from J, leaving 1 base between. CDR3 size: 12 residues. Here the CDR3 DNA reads TGTGCCATCAGTGAGAACCAAGAGACCCAGTACTTC. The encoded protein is CAISENQETQYF.

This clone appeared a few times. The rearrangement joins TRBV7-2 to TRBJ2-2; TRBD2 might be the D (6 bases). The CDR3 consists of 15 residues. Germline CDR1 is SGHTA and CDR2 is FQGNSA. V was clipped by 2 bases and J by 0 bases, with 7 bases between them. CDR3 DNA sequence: TGTGCCAGCAGCTTAACGGGAGCGAACACCGGGGAGCTGTTTTTT. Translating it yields CASSLTGANTGELFF.

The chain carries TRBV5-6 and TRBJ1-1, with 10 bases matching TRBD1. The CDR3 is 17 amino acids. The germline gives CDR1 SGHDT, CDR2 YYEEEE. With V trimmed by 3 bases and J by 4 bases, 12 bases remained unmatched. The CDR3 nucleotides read TGTGCCAGCAGCTCGAGACAGGGGGCTAGATTGGGCACTGAAGCTTTCTTT. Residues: CASSSRQGARLGTEAFF.

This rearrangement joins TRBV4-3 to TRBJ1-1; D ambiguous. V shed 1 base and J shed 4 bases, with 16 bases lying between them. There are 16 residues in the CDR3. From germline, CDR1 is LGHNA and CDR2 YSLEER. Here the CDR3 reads CASSQVVTLRSTEAFF. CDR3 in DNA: TGCGCCAGCAGCCAAGTGGTCACACTAAGGAGCACTGAAGCTTTCTTT.

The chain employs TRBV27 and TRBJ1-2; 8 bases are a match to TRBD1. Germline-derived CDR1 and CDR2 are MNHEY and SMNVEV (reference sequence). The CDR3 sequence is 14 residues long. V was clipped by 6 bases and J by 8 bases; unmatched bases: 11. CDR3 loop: CASRPGGEVWGYTF. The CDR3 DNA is TGTGCCAGCAGACCAGGGGGCGAAGTGTGGGGCTACACCTTC.

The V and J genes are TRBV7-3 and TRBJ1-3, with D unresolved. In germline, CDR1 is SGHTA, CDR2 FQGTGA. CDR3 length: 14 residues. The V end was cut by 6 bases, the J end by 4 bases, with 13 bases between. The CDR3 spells CASREEVAGNTIYF. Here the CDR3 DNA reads TGTGCCAGCAGAGAAGAGGTTGCAGGAAACACCATATATTTT.

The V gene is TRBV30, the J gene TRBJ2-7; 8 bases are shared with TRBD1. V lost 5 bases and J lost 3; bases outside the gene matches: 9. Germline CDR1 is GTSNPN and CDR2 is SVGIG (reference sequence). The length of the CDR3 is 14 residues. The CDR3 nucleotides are TGTGCCTGGGCCCGACAGGGGTACTACTACGAGCAGTACTTC. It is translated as CAWARQGYYYEQYF. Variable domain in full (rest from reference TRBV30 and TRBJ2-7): SQTIHQWPATLVQPVGSPLSLECTVEGTSNPNLYWYRQAAGRGLQLLFYSVGIGQISSEVPQNLSASRPQDRQFILSSKKLLLSDSGFYLCAWARQGYYYEQYFGPGTRLTVT.

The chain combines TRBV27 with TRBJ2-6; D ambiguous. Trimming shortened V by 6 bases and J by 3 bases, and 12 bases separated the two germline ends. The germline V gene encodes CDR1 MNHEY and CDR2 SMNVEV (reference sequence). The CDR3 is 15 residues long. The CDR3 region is CASSRKGFGANVLTF. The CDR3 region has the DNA TGTGCCAGCAGCAGAAAGGGTTTTGGGGCCAACGTCCTGACTTTC.

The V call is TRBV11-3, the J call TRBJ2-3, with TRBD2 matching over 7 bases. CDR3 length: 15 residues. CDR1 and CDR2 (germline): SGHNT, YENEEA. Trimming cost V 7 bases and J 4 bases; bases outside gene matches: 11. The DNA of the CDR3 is TGTGCCAGCATACGCTCGGGAGGAAGGGCAGATACGCAGTATTTT. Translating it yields CASIRSGGRADTQYF.

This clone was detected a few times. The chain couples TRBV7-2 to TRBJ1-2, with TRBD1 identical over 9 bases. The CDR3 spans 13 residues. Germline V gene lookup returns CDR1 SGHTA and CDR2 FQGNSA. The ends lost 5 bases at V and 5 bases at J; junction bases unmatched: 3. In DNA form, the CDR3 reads TGTGCCAGCAGCGACGGACAGGGGTATGGCTACACCTTC. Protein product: CASSDGQGYGYTF.

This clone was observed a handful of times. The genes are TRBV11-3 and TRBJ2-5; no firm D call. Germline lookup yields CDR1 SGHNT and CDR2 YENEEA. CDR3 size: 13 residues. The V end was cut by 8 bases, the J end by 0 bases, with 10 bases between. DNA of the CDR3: TGTGCCAGCGGGTATCCCAACCAAGAGACCCAGTACTTC. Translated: CASGYPNQETQYF.

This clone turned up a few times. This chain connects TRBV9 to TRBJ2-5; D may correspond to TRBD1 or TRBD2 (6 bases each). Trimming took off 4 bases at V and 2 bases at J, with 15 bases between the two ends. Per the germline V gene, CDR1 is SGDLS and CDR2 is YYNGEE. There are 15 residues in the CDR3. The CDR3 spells CASSPRGTQQETQYF. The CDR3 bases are TGTGCCAGCAGCCCCCGGGGGACACAACAAGAGACCCAGTACTTC.

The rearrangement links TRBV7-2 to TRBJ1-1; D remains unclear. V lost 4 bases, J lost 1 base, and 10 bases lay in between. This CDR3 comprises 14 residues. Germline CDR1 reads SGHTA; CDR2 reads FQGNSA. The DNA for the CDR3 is TGTGCCAGCAGCTATAGGGTCGCGAACACTGAAGCTTTCTTT. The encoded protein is CASSYRVANTEAFF.

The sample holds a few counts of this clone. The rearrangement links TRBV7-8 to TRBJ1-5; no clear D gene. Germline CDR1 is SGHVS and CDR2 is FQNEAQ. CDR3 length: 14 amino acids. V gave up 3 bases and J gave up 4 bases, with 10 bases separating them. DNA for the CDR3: TGTGCCAGCAGCTTCGACACCCAGAATCAGCCCCAGCATTTT. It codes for CASSFDTQNQPQHF.

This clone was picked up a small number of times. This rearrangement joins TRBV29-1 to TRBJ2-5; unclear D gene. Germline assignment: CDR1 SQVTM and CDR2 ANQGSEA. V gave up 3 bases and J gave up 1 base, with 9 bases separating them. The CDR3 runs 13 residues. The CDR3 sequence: CSVDWGIQETQYF. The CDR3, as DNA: TGCAGCGTTGACTGGGGAATCCAAGAGACCCAGTACTTC.

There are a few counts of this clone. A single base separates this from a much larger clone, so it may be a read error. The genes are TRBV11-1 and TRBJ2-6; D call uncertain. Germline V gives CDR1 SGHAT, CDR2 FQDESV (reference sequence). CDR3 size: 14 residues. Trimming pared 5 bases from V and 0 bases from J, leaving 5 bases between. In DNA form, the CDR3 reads TGTGCCAGCAGCCAGAGCTCTGGGGCCAACGTCCTGACTTTC. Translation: CASSQSSGANVLTF.

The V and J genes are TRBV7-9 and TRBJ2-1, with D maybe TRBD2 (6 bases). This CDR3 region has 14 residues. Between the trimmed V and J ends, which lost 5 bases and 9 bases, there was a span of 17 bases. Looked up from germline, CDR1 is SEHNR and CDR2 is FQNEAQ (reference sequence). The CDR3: CASSANRGSLEQFF. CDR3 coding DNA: TGTGCCAGCAGCGCCAACCGGGGGTCCCTTGAGCAGTTCTTC.

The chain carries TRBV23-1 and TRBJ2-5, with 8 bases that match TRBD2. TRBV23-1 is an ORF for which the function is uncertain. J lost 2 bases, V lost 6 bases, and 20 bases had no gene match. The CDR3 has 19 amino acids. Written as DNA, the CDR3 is TGCGCCAGCAGGCACCTTCGGGCTAGCGGGTGGGACCCGCAAGAGACCCAGTACTTC. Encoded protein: CASRHLRASGWDPQETQYF.

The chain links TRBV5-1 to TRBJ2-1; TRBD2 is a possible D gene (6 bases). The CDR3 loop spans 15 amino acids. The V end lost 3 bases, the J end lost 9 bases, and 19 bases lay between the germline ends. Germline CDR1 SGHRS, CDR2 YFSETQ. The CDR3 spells CASSSSRVGGGEQFF. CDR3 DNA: TGCGCCAGCAGCTCCTCCCGGGTGGGGGGAGGTGAGCAGTTCTTC.

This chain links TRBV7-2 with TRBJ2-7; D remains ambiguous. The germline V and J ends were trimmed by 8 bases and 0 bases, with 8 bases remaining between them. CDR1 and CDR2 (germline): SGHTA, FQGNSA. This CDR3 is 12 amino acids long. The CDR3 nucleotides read TGTGCCAGCGGGCCCTACTCCTACGAGCAGTACTTC. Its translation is CASGPYSYEQYF.

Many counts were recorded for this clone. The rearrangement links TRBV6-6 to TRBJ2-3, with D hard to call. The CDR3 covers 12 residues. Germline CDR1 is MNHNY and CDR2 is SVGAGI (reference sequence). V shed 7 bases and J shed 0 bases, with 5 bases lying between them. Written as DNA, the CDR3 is TGTGCCAGCACACAGAGCACAGATACGCAGTATTTT. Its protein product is CASTQSTDTQYF.

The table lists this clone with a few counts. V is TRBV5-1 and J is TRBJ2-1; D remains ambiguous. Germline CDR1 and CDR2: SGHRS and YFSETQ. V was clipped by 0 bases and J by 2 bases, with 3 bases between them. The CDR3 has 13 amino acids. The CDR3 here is CASSLVTYNEQFF. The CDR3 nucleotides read TGCGCCAGCAGCTTGGTTACCTACAATGAGCAGTTCTTC.

The CDR3 DNA sequence: TGTGCCAGCCTCTCCCAGATCAGTGAAGCTTTCTTT. Translation: CASLSQISEAFF. The chain couples TRBV2 to TRBJ1-1; no clear D. The CDR3 loop spans 12 amino acids. Germline lookup yields CDR1 SNHLY and CDR2 FYNNEI. V was clipped by 8 bases and J by 7 bases, with 14 bases between them.

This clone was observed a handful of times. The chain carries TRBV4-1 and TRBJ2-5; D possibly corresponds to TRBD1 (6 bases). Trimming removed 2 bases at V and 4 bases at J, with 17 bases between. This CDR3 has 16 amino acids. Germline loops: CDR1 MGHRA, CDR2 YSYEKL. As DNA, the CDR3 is TGCGCCAGCAGCCAATCAACAGGGTATTCATCAGAGACCCAGTACTTC. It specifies CASSQSTGYSSETQYF.

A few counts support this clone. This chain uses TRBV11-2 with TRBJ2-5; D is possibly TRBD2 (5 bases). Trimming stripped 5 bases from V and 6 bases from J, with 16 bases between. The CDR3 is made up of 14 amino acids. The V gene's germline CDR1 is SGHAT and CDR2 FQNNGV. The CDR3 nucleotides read TGTGCCAGCAGCCCGTTTGAGGGCCTACAGACCCAGTACTTC. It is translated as CASSPFEGLQTQYF.

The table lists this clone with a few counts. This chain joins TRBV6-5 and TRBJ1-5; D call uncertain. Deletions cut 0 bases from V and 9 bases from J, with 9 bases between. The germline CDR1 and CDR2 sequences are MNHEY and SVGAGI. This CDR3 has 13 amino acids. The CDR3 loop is CASSYSALGPQHF. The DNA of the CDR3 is TGTGCCAGCAGTTACTCTGCCCTGGGGCCCCAGCATTTT.

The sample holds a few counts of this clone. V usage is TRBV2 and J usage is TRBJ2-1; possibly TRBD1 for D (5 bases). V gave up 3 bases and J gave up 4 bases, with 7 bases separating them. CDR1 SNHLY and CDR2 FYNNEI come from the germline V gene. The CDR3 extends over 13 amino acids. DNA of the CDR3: TGTGCCAGCAGTGAGACAGATTACAATGAGCAGTTCTTC. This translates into CASSETDYNEQFF.

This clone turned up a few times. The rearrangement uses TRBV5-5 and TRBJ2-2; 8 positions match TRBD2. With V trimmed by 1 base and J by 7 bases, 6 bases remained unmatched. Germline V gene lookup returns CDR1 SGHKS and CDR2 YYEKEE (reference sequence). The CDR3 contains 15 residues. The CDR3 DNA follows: TGTGCCAGCAGCTTGATAGGACTAGCTAACGGGGAGCTGTTTTTT. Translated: CASSLIGLANGELFF. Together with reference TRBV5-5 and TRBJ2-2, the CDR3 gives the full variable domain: DAGVTQSPTHLIKTRGQQVTLRCSPISGHKSVSWYQQVLGQGPQFIFQYYEKEERGRGNFPDRFSARQFPNYSSELNVNALLLGDSALYLCASSLIGLANGELFFGEGSRLTVL.

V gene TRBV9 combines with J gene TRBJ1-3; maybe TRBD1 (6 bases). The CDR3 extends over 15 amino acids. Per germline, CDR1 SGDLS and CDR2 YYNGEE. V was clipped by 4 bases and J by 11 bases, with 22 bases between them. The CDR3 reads CASSPRQERAVAIYF. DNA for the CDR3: TGTGCCAGCAGCCCCCGACAGGAGAGGGCCGTGGCCATATATTTT.